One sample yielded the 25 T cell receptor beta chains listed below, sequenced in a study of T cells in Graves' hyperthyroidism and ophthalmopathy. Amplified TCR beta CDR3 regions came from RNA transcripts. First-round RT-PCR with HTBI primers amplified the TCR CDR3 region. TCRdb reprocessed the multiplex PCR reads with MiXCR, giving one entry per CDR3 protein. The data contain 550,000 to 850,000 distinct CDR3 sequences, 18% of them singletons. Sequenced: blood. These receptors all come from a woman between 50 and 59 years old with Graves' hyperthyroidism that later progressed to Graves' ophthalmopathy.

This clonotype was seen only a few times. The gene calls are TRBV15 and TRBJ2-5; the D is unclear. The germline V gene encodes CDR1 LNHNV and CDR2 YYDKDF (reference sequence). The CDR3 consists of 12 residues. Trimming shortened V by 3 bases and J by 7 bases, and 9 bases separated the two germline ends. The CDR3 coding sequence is TGTGCCACCAGCAGGGATGTGGGGACCCAGTACTTC. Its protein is CATSRDVGTQYF. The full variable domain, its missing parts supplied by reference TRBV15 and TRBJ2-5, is DAMVIQNPRYQVTQFGKPVTLSCSQTLNHNVMYWYQQKSSQAPKLLFHYYDKDFNNEADTPDNFQSRRPNTSFCFLDIRSPGLGDTAMYLCATSRDVGTQYFGPGTRLLVL.

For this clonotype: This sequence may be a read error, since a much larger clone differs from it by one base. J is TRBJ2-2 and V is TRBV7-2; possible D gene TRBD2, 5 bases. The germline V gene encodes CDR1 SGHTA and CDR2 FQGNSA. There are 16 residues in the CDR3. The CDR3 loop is CASSPSGDTNTGKLFF. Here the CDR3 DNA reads TGTGCCAGCAGCCCCTCCGGGGATACGAACACCGGGAAGCTGTTTTTT.

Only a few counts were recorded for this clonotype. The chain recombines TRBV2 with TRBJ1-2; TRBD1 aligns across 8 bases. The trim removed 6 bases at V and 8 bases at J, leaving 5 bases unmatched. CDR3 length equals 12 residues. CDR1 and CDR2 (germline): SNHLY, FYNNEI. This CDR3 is CASRTQGGGYTF. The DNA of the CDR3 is TGTGCCAGCAGAACACAGGGGGGAGGCTACACCTTC.

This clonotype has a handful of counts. CDR3 amino acids: CAISVGLGQGAGSTEAFF. In nucleotides, the CDR3 is TGTGCCATCAGTGTAGGGCTAGGACAGGGGGCGGGTAGCACTGAAGCTTTCTTT. This rearrangement joins TRBV10-3 to TRBJ1-1; TRBD1 matches 11 bases. The junction had 14 bases not matched to a gene; V was cut back by 4 bases and J by 4 bases. Germline CDR1 reads ENHRY; CDR2 reads SYGVKD. This CDR3 contains 18 residues.

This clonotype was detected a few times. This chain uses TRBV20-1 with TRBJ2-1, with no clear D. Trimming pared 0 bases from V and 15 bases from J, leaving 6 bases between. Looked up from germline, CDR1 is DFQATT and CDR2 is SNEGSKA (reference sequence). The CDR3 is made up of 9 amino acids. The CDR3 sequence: CSARDNRFF. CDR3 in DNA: TGCAGTGCTAGAGATAACCGGTTCTTC.

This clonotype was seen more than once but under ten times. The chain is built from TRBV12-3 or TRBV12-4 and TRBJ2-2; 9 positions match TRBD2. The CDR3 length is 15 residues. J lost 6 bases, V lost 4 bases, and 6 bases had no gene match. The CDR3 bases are TGTGCCAGCAGTTCGCGGACTAGCGTGGCCGGGGAGCTGTTTTTT. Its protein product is CASSSRTSVAGELFF.

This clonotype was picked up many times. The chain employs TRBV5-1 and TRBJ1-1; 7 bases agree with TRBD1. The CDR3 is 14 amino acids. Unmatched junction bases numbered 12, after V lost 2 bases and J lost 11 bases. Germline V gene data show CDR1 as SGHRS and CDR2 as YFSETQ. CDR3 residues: CASSFGQGEPRAFF. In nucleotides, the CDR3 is TGCGCCAGCAGCTTTGGTCAGGGGGAGCCGAGGGCTTTCTTT.

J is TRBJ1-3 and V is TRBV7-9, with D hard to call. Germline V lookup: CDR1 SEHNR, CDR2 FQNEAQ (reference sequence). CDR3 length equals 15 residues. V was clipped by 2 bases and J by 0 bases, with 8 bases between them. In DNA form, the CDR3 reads TGTGCCAGCAGCTTATCCATGTCCTCTGGAAACACCATATATTTT. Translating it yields CASSLSMSSGNTIYF.

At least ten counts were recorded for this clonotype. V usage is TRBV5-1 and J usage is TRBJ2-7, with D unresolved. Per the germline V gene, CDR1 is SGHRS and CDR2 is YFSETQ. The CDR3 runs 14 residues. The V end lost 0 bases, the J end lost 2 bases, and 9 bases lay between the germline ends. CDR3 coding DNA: TGCGCCAGCAGCTTGGTTCAGGCCCCCTACGAGCAGTACTTC. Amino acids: CASSLVQAPYEQYF. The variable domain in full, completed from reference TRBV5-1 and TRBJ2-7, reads KAGVTQTPRYLIKTRGQQVTLSCSPISGHRSVSWYQQTPGQGLQFLFEYFSETQRNKGNFPGRFSGRQFSNSRSEMNVSTLELGDSALYLCASSLVQAPYEQYFGPGTRLTVT.

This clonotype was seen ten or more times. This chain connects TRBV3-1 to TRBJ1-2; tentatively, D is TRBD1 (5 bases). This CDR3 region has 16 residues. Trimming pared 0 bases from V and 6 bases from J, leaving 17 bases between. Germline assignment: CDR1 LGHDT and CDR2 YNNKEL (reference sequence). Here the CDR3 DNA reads TGTGCCAGCAGCCAAGACCCCCGGGGGACGGACGATGGCTACACCTTC. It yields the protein CASSQDPRGTDDGYTF.

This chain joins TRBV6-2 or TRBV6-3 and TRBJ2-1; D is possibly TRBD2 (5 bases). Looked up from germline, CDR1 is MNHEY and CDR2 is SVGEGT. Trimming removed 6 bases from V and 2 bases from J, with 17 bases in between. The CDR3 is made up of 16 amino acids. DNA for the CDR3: TGTGCCAGCAGCCGGGAAGGACGGACTCCCTACAATGAGCAGTTCTTC. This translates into CASSREGRTPYNEQFF.

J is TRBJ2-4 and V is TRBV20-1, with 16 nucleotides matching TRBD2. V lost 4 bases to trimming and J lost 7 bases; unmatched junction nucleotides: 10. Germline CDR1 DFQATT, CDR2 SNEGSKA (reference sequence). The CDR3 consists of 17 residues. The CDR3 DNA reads TGCAGTGCTAAGCCGGGACTAGCGGGGGGGCCGAGTAACATTCAGTACTTC. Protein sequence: CSAKPGLAGGPSNIQYF.

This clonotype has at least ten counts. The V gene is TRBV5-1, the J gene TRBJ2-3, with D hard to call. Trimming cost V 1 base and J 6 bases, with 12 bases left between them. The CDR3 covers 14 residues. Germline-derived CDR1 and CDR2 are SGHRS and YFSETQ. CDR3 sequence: CASSLRYAQDTQYF. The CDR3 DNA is TGCGCCAGCAGCTTGAGGTATGCACAGGATACGCAGTATTTT.

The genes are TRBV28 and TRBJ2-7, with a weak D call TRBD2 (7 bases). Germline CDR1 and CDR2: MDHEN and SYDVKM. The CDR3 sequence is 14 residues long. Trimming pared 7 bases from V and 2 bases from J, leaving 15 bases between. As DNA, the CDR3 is TGTGCCAGCACCCTTGGGGGGGCAGCCTACGAGCAGTACTTC. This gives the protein CASTLGGAAYEQYF.

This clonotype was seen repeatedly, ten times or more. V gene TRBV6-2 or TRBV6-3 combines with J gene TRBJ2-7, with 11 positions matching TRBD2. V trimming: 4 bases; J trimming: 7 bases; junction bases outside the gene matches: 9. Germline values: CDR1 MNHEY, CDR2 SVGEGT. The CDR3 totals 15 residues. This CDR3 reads CASSSLTSGVWEQYF. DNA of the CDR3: TGTGCCAGCAGTTCCCTGACTAGCGGGGTTTGGGAGCAGTACTTC.

CDR3 nucleotide sequence: TGTGCCAGTAGTATAGGATCACCGTACTACGAGCAGTACTTC. Its protein is CASSIGSPYYEQYF. The chain couples TRBV19 to TRBJ2-7; D not resolved. Trimming shortened V by 1 base and J by 3 bases, and 10 bases separated the two germline ends. The CDR3 extends over 14 amino acids. Germline lookup yields CDR1 LNHDA and CDR2 SQIVND (reference sequence).

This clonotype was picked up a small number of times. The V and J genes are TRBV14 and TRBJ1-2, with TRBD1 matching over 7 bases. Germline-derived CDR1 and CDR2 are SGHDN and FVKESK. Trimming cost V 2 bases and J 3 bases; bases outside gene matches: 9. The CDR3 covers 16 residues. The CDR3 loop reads CASSQFGVQGDYGYTF. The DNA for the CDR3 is TGTGCCAGCAGCCAATTTGGGGTGCAGGGGGACTATGGCTACACCTTC. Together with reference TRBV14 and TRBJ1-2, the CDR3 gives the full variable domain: EAGVTQFPSHSVIEKGQTVTLRCDPISGHDNLYWYRRVMGKEIKFLLHFVKESKQDESGMPNNRFLAERTGGTYSTLKVQPAELEDSGVYFCASSQFGVQGDYGYTFGSGTRLTVV.

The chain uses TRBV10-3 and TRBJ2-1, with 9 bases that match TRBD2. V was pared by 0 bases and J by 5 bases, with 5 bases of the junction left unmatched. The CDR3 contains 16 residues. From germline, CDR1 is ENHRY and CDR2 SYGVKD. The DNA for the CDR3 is TGTGCCATCAGTGAGTCGGGTCTAGCGGGGCACAATGAGCAGTTCTTC. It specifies CAISESGLAGHNEQFF.

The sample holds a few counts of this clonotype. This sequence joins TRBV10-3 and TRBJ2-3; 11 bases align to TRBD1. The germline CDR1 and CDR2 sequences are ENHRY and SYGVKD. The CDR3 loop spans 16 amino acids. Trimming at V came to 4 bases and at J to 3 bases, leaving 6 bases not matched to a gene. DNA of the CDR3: TGTGCCATCAGTGGGACCGGGACAGGGGGAACAGATACGCAGTATTTT. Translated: CAISGTGTGGTDTQYF.

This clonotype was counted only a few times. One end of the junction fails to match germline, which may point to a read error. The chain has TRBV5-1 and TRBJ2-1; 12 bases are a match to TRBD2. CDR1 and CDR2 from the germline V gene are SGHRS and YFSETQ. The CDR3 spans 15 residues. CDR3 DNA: TGTGCCAGCAGCCCAATGACTAGCGGGGGCAATGAGCAGTTCTTC. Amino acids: CASSPMTSGGNEQFF.

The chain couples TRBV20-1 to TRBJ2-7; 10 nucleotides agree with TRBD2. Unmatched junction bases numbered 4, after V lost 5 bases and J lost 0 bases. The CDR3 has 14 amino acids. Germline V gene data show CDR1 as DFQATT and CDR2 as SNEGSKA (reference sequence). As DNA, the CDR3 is TGCAGTGCTCAGACTAGCGGGTCCTCCTACGAGCAGTACTTC. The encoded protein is CSAQTSGSSYEQYF.

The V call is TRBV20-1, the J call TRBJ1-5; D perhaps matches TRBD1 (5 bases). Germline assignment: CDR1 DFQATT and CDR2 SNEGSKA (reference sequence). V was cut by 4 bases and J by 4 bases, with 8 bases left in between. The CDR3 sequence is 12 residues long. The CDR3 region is CSATGGNQPQHF. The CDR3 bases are TGCAGTGCTACGGGGGGAAATCAGCCCCAGCATTTT.

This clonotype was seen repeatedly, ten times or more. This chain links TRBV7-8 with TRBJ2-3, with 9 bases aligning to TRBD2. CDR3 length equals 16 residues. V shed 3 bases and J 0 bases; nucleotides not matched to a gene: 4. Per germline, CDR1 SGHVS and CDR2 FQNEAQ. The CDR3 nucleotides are TGTGCCAGCAGCTTGGGAGCGGGGGGCAGCACAGATACGCAGTATTTT. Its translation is CASSLGAGGSTDTQYF.

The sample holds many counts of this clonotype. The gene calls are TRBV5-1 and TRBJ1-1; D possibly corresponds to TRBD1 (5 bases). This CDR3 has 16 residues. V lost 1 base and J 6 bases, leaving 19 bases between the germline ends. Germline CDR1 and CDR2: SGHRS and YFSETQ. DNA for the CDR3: TGCGCCAGCAGCTTGATCGGGGCAGGGCCCAGTTCTGAAGCTTTCTTT. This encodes CASSLIGAGPSSEAFF.

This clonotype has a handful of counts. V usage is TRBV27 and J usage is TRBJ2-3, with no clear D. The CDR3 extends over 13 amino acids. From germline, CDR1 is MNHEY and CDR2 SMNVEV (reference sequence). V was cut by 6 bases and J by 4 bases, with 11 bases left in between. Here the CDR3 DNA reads TGTGCCAGCAGCCTCTGGACCGCAGATACGCAGTATTTT. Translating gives CASSLWTADTQYF.